The source of this T cell receptor beta chain is a study of T-cell reconstitution after alpha-beta-depleted transplantation in children. Unique molecular identifiers featured in how the TCRbeta library was prepared. TCRdb called the PCR reads again in MiXCR, with one record for every CDR3 protein. This table holds over 85,000 distinct CDR3 sequences, approximately 10% found once. This clonotype has ten or more counts. This CDR3 contains 16 residues. The germline gives CDR1 MDHEN, CDR2 SYDVKM. The J segment lost 5 bases and the V segment lost 5 bases, leaving 12 bases of the junction unmatched. The chain carries TRBV28 and TRBJ2-3; TRBD2 agrees at 8 bases. Sequences were derived from PBMCs from the stem cell graft donor, sampled from the stem cell graft. The sequence came from a human donor who donated a stem cell graft to a child with acute lymphoblastic leukemia. The DNA for the CDR3 is TGTGCCAGCAGTCCAATGGAGCGGGAGCGGGTAGATACGCAGTATTTT. It is translated as CASSPMERERVDTQYF.